This T cell receptor beta chain was observed in a study of OX40 agonist ivuxolimab in advanced cancers. This CDR3 comprises 16 residues. Germline V gene lookup returns CDR1 MDHEN and CDR2 SYDVKM. J lost 1 base, V lost 8 bases, and 9 bases had no gene match. Repertoires were generated with immunoSEQ multiplex PCR, while TCRdb's copy carries only in-frame clones and drops some. The sample comprises around 110,000 clones, 93% of which are singletons, and 0.15% to 0.17% rests with the top ten. Sequencing used CD4+ or CD8+ T cells sorted from blood, obtained in a trial of the OX40 agonist ivuxolimab. V and J are TRBV28 and TRBJ2-2, with 8 positions matching TRBD2. This receptor was obtained from an adult with an advanced solid tumor such as melanoma, head and neck, liver or kidney cancer. This CDR3 reads CASGLRAGENTGELFF. The DNA for the CDR3 is TGTGCCAGCGGTCTCCGAGCGGGGGAGAACACCGGGGAGCTGTTTTTT.